This TCR beta chain appears in the sequencing data of a study of cytomegalovirus exposure and HLA in healthy donors. PCR employed 60 Vbeta and 13 Jbeta primers. Data came from immunoSEQ multiplex PCR; TCRdb stores just in-frame clones and leaves some out. Counted here are tens of thousands of clones, 70% to 80% occurring once; the ten biggest clones make up about 15%. CDR1 MDHEN and CDR2 SYDVKM come from the germline V gene. Trimming took 6 bases from V and 10 from J; bases not matched to a gene: 8. This CDR3 has 14 amino acids. The specimen was PBMCs. The chain employs TRBV28 and TRBJ2-1; the match to TRBD2 covers 11 bases. This clonotype was sampled from a woman between 40 and 55 years old in good health and CMV-seropositive. CDR3 region: CASRTTSGSNEQFF. CDR3 DNA: TGTGCCAGCAGAACCACTAGCGGGAGCAACGAGCAGTTCTTC.